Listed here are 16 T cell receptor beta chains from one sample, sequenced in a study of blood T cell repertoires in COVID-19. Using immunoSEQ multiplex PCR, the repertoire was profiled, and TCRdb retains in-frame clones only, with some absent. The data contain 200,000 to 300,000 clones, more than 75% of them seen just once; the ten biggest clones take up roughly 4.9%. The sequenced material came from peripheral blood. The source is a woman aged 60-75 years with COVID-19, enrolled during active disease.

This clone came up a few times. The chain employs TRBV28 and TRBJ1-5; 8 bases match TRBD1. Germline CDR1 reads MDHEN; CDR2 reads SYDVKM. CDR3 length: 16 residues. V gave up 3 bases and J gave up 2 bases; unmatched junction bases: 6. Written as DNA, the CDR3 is TGTGCCAGCAGTTTCAGGGGGCGGATGGGCAATCAGCCCCAGCATTTT. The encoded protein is CASSFRGRMGNQPQHF.

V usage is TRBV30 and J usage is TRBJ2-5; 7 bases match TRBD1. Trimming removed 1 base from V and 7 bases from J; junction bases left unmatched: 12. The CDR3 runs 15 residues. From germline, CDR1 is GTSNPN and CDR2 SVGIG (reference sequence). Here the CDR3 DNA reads TGTGCCTGGAGTGAGCAACAGGGGCAGTGGGCGACCCAGTACTTC. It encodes CAWSEQQGQWATQYF. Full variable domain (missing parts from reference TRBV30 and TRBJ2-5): SQTIHQWPATLVQPVGSPLSLECTVEGTSNPNLYWYRQAAGRGLQLLFYSVGIGQISSEVPQNLSASRPQDRQFILSSKKLLLSDSGFYLCAWSEQQGQWATQYFGPGTRLLVL.

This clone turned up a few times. CDR3 region: CASSTISGRAHEQYF. The CDR3, as DNA: TGTGCCAGTAGTACTATTAGCGGGAGGGCCCACGAGCAGTACTTC. This chain uses TRBV19 with TRBJ2-7, with 11 bases aligning to TRBD2. Germline assignment: CDR1 LNHDA and CDR2 SQIVND (reference sequence). The V and J ends lost 4 bases and 5 bases, in that order; junction bases with no gene match: 7. The CDR3 contains 15 residues. The full variable domain, rest sourced from reference TRBV19 and TRBJ2-7, is DGGITQSPKYLFRKEGQNVTLSCEQNLNHDAMYWYRQDPGQGLRLIYYSQIVNDFQKGDIAEGYSVSREKKESFPLTVTSAQKNPTAFYLCASSTISGRAHEQYFGPGTRLTVT.

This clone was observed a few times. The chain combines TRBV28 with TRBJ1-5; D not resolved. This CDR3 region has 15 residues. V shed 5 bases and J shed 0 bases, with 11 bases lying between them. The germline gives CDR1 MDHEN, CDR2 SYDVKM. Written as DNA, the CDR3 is TGTGCCAGCAGTCGGACCGGGAATAGCAATCAGCCCCAGCATTTT. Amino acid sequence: CASSRTGNSNQPQHF.

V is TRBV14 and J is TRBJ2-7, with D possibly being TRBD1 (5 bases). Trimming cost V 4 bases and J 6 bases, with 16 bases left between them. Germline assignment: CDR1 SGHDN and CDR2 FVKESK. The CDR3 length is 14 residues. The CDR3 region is CASSPTALTVEQYF. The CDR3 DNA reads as TGTGCCAGCAGCCCGACAGCCCTCACGGTCGAGCAGTACTTC.

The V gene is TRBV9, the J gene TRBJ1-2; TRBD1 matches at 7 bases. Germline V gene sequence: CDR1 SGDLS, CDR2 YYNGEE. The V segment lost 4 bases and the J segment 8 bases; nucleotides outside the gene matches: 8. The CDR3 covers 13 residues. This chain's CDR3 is CASSTSTGNGYTF. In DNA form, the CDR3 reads TGTGCCAGCAGCACGTCGACAGGGAACGGCTACACCTTC. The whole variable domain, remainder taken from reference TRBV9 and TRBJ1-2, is DSGVTQTPKHLITATGQRVTLRCSPRSGDLSVYWYQQSLDQGLQFLIQYYNGEERAKGNILERFSAQQFPDLHSELNLSSLELGDSALYFCASSTSTGNGYTFGSGTRLTVV.

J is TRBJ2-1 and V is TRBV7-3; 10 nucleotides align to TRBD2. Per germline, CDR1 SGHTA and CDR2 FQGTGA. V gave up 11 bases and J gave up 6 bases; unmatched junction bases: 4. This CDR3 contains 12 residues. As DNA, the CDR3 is TGTGCCGTTCTAGCGGGAGCCAATGAGCAGTTCTTC. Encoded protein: CAVLAGANEQFF.

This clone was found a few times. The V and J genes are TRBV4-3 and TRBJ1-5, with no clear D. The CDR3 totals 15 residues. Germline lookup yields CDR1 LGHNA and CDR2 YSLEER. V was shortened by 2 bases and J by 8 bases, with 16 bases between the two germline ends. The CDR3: CASSQMRGTLEPQHF. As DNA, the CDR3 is TGCGCCAGCAGCCAAATGCGGGGTACGTTGGAGCCCCAGCATTTT.

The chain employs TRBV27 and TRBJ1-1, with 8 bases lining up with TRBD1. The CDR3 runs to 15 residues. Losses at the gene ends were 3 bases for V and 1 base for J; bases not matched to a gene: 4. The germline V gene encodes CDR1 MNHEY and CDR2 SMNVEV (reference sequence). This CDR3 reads CASSFAGTGNTEAFF. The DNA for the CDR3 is TGTGCCAGCAGTTTCGCCGGGACAGGGAACACTGAAGCTTTCTTT.

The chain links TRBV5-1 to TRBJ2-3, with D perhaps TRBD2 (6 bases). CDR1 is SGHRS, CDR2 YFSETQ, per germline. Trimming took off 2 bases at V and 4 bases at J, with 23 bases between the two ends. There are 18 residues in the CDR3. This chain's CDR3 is CASSFSSSEPRDSDTQYF. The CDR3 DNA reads TGCGCCAGCAGCTTCAGTAGTAGCGAGCCGCGGGACTCAGATACGCAGTATTTT. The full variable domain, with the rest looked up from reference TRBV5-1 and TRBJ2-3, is KAGVTQTPRYLIKTRGQQVTLSCSPISGHRSVSWYQQTPGQGLQFLFEYFSETQRNKGNFPGRFSGRQFSNSRSEMNVSTLELGDSALYLCASSFSSSEPRDSDTQYFGPGTRLTVL.

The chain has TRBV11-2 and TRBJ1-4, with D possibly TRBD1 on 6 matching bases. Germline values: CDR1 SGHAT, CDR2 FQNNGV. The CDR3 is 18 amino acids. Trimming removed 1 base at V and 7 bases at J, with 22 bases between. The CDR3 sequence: CASSLGGFPGGRGEKLFF. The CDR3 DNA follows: TGTGCCAGCAGCTTAGGAGGATTTCCGGGGGGCAGAGGTGAAAAACTGTTTTTT.

Here the CDR3 DNA reads TGTGCCAGCAGCCCCCATGGTTGGCCAAGCTCCTACAATGAGCAGTTCTTC. Residues: CASSPHGWPSSYNEQFF. V gene TRBV3-1 (or the pseudogene TRBV3-2) combines with J gene TRBJ2-1; D remains ambiguous. Trimming took 4 bases from V and 0 from J, leaving 16 bases between them. The CDR3 consists of 17 residues. Germline CDR1 is LGHDT and CDR2 is YNNKEL (reference sequence).

The CDR3 DNA reads TGTGCCACTTCACAGGGAATGCAGTACTTC. Amino acid sequence: CATSQGMQYF. V usage is TRBV10-3 and J usage is TRBJ2-7; TRBD1 is a possible D gene (6 bases). With 10 bases removed from V and 9 bases from J, the gap between germline ends came to 13 bases. Germline CDR1 and CDR2: ENHRY and SYGVKD. CDR3 length: 10 amino acids.

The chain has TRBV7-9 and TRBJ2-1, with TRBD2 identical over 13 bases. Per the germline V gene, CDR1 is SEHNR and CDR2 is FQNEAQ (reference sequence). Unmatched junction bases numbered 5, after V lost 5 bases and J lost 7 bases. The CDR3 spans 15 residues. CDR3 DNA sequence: TGTGCCAGCAGCCGAGGGACTAGCGGGACAAATGAGCAGTTCTTC. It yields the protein CASSRGTSGTNEQFF. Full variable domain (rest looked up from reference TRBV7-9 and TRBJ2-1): DTGVSQNPRHKITKRGQNVTFRCDPISEHNRLYWYRQTLGQGPEFLTYFQNEAQLEKSRLLSDRFSAERPKGSFSTLEIQRTEQGDSAMYLCASSRGTSGTNEQFFGPGTRLTVL.

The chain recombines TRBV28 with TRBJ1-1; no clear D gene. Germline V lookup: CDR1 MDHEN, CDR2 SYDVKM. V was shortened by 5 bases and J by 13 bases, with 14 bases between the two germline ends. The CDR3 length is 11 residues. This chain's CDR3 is CASSQPRHLFF. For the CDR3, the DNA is TGTGCCAGCAGTCAGCCCCGACATCTTTTCTTT.

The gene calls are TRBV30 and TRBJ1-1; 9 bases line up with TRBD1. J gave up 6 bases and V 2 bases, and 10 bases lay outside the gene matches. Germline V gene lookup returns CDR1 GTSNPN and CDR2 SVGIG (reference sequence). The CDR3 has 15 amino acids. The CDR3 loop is CAWSPRTGVGAEAFF. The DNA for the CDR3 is TGTGCCTGGAGTCCCCGGACAGGGGTGGGTGCTGAAGCTTTCTTT.